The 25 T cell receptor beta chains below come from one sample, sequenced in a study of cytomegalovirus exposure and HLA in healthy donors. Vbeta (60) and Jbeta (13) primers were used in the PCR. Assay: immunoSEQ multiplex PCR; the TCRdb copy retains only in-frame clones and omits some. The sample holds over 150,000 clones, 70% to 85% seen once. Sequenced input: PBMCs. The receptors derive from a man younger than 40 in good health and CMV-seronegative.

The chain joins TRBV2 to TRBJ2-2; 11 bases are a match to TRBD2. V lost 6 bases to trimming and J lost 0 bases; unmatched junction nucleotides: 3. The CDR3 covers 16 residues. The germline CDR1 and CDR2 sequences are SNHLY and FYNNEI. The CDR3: CASSLTSGANTGELFF. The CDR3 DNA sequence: TGTGCCAGCAGCCTGACTAGCGGGGCGAACACCGGGGAGCTGTTTTTT.

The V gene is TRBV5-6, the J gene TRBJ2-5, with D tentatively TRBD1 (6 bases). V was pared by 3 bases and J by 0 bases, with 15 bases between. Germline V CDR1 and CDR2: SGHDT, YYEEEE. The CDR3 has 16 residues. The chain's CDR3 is CASSSAVDRNQETQYF. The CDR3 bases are TGTGCCAGCAGCTCCGCCGTGGACAGAAACCAAGAGACCCAGTACTTC.

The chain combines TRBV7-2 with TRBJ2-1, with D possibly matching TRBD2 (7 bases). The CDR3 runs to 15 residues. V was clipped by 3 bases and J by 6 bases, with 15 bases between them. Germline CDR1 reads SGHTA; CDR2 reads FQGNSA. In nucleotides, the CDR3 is TGTGCCAGCAGCTTTATGGGGGGGGGCCCCAATGAGCAGTTCTTC. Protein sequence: CASSFMGGGPNEQFF. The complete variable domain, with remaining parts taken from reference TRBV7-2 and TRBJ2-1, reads GAGVSQSPSNKVTEKGKDVELRCDPISGHTALYWYRQSLGQGLEFLIYFQGNSAPDKSGLPSDRFSAERTGGSVSTLTIQRTQQEDSAVYLCASSFMGGGPNEQFFGPGTRLTVL.

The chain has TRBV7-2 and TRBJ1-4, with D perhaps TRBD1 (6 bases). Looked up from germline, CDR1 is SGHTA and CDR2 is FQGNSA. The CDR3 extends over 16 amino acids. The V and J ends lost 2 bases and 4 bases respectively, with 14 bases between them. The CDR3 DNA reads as TGTGCCAGCAGCTTATTCGGCAGGGGCGGTAATGAAAAACTGTTTTTT. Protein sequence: CASSLFGRGGNEKLFF.

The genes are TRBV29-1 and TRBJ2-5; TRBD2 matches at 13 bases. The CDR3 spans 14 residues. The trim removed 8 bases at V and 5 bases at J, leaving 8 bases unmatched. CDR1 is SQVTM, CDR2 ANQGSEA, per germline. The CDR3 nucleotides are TGCAGCTCCACTAGCGGGGGGGCCCTGGAGACCCAGTACTTC. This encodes CSSTSGGALETQYF.

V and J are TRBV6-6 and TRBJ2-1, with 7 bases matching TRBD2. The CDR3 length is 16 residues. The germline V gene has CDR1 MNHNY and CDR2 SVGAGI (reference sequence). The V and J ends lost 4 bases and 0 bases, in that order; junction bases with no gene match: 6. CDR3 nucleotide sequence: TGTGCCAGCAGTTCCATGCGGGGGAACTCCTACAATGAGCAGTTCTTC. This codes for CASSSMRGNSYNEQFF.

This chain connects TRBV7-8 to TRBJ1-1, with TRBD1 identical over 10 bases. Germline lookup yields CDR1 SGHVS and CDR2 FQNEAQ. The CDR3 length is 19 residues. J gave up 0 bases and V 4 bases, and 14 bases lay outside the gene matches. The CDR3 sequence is CASSSTRTGGASMNTEAFF. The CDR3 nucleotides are TGTGCCAGCAGCTCGACCAGGACAGGGGGAGCCTCTATGAACACTGAAGCTTTCTTT.

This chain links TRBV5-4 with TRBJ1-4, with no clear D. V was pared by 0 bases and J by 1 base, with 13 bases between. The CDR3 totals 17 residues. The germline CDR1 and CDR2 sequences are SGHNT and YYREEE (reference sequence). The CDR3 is CASSLAAGIGTNEKLFF. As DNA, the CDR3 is TGTGCCAGCAGCTTGGCGGCGGGCATAGGAACTAATGAAAAACTGTTTTTT.

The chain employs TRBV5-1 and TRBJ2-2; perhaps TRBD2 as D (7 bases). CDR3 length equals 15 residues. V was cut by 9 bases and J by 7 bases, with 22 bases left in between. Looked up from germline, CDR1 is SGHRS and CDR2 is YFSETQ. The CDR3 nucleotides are TGCGCCACCACCCCCCAGGGAGGGGGGGGCGGGGAGCTGTTTTTT. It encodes CATTPQGGGGGELFF.

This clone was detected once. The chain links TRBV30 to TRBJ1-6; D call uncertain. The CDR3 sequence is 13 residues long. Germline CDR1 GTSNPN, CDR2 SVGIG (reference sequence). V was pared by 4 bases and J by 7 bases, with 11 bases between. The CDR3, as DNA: TGTGCCTGGACCCTTACGGGGAATTCACCCCTCCACTTT. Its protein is CAWTLTGNSPLHF.

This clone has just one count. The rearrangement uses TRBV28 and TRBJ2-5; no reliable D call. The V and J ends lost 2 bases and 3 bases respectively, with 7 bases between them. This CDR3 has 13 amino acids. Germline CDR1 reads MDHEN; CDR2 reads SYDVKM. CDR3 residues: CASSLRSEETQYF. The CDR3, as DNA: TGTGCCAGCAGTTTACGGTCGGAAGAGACCCAGTACTTC.

In DNA form, the CDR3 reads TGTGCCAGTGGACAGGGACAGCTCCAAGAGACCCAGTACTTC. Amino acids: CASGQGQLQETQYF. This chain connects TRBV28 to TRBJ2-5; 8 bases map to TRBD1. Germline trimming cut 9 bases from V and 1 base from J; bases unmatched to any gene: 7. Germline CDR1 MDHEN, CDR2 SYDVKM. The CDR3 sequence is 14 residues long.

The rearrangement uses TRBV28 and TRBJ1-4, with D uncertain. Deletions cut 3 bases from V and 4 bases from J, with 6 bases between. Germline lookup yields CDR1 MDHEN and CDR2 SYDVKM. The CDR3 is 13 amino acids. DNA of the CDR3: TGTGCCAGCAGTTTTGGCAATAATGAAAAACTGTTTTTT. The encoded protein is CASSFGNNEKLFF.

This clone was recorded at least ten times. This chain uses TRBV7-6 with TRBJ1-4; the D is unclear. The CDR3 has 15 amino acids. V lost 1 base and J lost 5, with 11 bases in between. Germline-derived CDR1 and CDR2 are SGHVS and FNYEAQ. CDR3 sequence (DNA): TGTGCCAGCAGCTTAGGGGGAGGACGGAATGAAAAACTGTTTTTT. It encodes CASSLGGGRNEKLFF.

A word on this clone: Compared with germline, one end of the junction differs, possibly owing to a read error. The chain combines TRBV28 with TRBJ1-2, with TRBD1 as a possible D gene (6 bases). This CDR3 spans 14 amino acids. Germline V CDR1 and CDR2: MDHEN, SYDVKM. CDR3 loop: CASSEAGVGYGYPF. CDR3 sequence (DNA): TGTGCCAGCAGTGAGGCAGGGGTGGGCTATGGCTACCCCTTC.

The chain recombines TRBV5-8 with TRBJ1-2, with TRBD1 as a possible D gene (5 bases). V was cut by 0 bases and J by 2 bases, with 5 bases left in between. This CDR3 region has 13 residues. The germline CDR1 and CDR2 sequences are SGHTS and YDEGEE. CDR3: CASSLGQNYGYTF. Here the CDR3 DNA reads TGTGCCAGCAGCTTGGGACAGAACTATGGCTACACCTTC.

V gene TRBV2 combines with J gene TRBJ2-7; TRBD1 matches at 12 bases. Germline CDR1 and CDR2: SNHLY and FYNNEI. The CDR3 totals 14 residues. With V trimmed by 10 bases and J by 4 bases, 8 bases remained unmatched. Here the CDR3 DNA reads TGTGCCACCCAGCTGGGACAGGGGGCTTACGAGCAGTACTTC. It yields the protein CATQLGQGAYEQYF.

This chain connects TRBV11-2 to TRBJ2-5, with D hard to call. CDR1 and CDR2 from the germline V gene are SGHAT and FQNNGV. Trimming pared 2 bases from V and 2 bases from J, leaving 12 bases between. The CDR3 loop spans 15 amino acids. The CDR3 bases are TGTGCCAGCAGCTTATCGGCAGGTACTCAAGAGACCCAGTACTTC. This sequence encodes CASSLSAGTQETQYF.

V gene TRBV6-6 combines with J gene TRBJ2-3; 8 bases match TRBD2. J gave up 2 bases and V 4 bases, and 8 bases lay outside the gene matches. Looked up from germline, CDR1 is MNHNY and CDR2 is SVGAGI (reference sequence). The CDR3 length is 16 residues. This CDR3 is CASSFLLAGLTDTQYF. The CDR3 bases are TGTGCCAGCAGTTTTCTCTTAGCGGGGCTCACAGATACGCAGTATTTT.

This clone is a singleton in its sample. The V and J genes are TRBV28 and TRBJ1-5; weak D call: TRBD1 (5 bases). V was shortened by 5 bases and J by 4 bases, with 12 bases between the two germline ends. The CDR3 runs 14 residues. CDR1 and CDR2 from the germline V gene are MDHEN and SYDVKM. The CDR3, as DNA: TGTGCCAGCAGTCCGGAGGGGCCTAATCAGCCCCAGCATTTT. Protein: CASSPEGPNQPQHF.

CDR3 bases: TGTGCCAGCAGCACAGGGGTGGCCACTGAAGCTTTCTTT. This sequence encodes CASSTGVATEAFF. The chain combines TRBV5-8 with TRBJ1-1, with 7 bases matching TRBD1. Germline V gene sequence: CDR1 SGHTS, CDR2 YDEGEE. The length of the CDR3 is 13 residues. V was clipped by 4 bases and J by 4 bases; unmatched bases: 4.

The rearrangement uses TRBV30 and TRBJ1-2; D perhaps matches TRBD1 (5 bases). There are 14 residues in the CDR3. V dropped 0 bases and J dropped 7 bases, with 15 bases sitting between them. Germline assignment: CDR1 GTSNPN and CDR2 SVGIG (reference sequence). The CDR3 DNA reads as TGTGCCTGGAGTGTACGGATAGGCGGGGCTGGCTACACCTTC. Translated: CAWSVRIGGAGYTF.

CDR3 region: CASSRSLQGRTEAFF. CDR3 DNA: TGTGCCAGCAGCCGCTCGCTACAGGGGCGAACTGAAGCTTTCTTT. The rearrangement joins TRBV7-3 to TRBJ1-1; 7 nucleotides agree with TRBD1. The length of the CDR3 is 15 residues. Germline values: CDR1 SGHTA, CDR2 FQGTGA. Losses at the gene ends were 5 bases for V and 5 bases for J; bases not matched to a gene: 11.

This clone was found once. The CDR3 loop reads CASSFPDSYEQYF. DNA of the CDR3: TGTGCCAGCAGCTTTCCTGACAGTTACGAGCAGTACTTC. V is TRBV7-9 and J is TRBJ2-7, with D perhaps TRBD1 (5 bases). The CDR3 covers 13 residues. Trimming cost V 3 bases and J 4 bases, with 10 bases left between them. CDR1 and CDR2 (germline): SEHNR, FQNEAQ (reference sequence).

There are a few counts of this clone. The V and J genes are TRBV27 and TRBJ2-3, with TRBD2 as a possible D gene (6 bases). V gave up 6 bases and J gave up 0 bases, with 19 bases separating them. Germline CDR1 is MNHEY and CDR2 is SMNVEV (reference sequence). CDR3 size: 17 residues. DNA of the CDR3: TGTGCCAGCAGCCCAGTCCGACTAGACGATAGCACAGATACGCAGTATTTT. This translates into CASSPVRLDDSTDTQYF.